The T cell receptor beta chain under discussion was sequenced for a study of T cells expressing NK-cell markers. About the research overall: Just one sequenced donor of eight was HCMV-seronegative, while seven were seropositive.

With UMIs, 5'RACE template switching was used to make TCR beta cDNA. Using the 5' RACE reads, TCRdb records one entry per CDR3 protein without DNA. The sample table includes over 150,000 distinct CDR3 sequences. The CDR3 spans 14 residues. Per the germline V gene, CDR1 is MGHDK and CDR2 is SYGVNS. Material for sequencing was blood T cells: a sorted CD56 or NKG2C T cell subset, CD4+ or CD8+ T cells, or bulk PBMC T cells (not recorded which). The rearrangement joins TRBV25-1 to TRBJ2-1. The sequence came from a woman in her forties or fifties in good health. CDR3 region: CASSDTLTYNEQFF.